A single sample gave rise to the 19 T cell receptor beta chains below, sequenced in a study of T cell repertoires in ileal Crohn's disease. Generated by immunoSEQ multiplex PCR, the TCRdb table keeps only in-frame clones and is missing some. The sample includes fewer than 7,000 clones, 65% to 80% seen only once; the top ten take 2.5% to 3.5%. The specimen was ileal tissue. These receptors were collected from an adult with Crohn's disease.

The chain combines TRBV29-1 with TRBJ2-7, with D possibly TRBD1 on 6 matching bases. Germline loops: CDR1 SQVTM, CDR2 ANQGSEA. CDR3 length: 12 amino acids. Trimming removed 7 bases at V and 3 bases at J, with 13 bases between. CDR3 loop: CSAADSRYEQYF. CDR3 bases: TGCAGCGCCGCGGACAGCCGCTACGAGCAGTACTTC.

This clone was seen a few times. The chain couples TRBV21-1 to TRBJ1-5; the table's D gene call, TRBD1, was not cross checked with the DNA. TRBV21-1 is recorded as a pseudogene. There are 14 residues in the CDR3. CDR3 sequence: CASSRDREVQPQHF. The CDR3 nucleotides read TGTGCCAGCAGCAGAGACAGGGAGGTTCAGCCCCAGCATTTT.

The chain is built from TRBV4-1 and TRBJ1-1, with D tentatively TRBD1 (6 bases). The CDR3 has 15 residues. CDR1 is MGHRA, CDR2 YSYEKL, per germline. With 4 bases removed from V and 3 bases from J, the gap between germline ends came to 15 bases. The CDR3 sequence is CASSRGQGWDTEAFF. The CDR3 DNA reads TGCGCCAGCAGCCGAGGCCAGGGGTGGGACACTGAAGCTTTCTTT.

The chain is built from TRBV4-2 and TRBJ2-6; D gene ambiguous. Germline V gene data show CDR1 as LGHNA and CDR2 as YNFKEQ. The CDR3 consists of 14 residues. V dropped 8 bases and J dropped 0 bases, with 8 bases sitting between them. The chain's CDR3 is CASGTGSGANVLTF. The CDR3 DNA reads as TGTGCCAGCGGTACTGGCTCTGGGGCCAACGTCCTGACTTTC.

The CDR3 protein is CASSIRGRGEKLFF. CDR3 coding DNA: TGTGCCAGTAGTATACGGGGTAGAGGGGAAAAACTGTTTTTT. The chain is built from TRBV19 and TRBJ1-4, with no clear D. Germline-derived CDR1 and CDR2 are LNHDA and SQIVND (reference sequence). The CDR3 is made up of 14 amino acids. V dropped 2 bases and J dropped 8 bases, with 12 bases sitting between them.

This clone was picked up one time. The gene calls are TRBV19 and TRBJ1-2; 12 bases align to TRBD1. Trimming at V came to 4 bases and at J to 7 bases, leaving 13 bases not matched to a gene. Germline-derived CDR1 and CDR2 are LNHDA and SQIVND (reference sequence). There are 17 residues in the CDR3. This CDR3 reads CASSTLRDRGREGGYTF. The DNA of the CDR3 is TGTGCCAGTAGTACCCTCCGGGACAGGGGGCGCGAGGGTGGCTACACCTTC.

This clone occurred once. The V gene is TRBV5-1, the J gene TRBJ1-2, with unresolved D. V was cut by 1 base and J by 8 bases, with 15 bases left in between. The CDR3 is 14 amino acids. CDR1 and CDR2 from the germline V gene are SGHRS and YFSETQ. CDR3 amino acids: CASSLSSATGGYTF. CDR3 sequence (DNA): TGCGCCAGCAGCTTGAGCAGCGCTACTGGAGGCTACACCTTC.

This clone was seen just once. The chain uses TRBV11-3 and TRBJ2-1; 12 nucleotides line up with TRBD2. Germline CDR1 SGHNT, CDR2 YENEEA. Trimming cost V 1 base and J 9 bases; bases outside gene matches: 7. This CDR3 is built from 16 residues. CDR3 bases: TGTGCCAGCAGCTTAGGGCCTAGCGGGGGGGCACGTGAGCAGTTCTTC. Its translation is CASSLGPSGGAREQFF. The full variable domain, rest sourced from reference TRBV11-3 and TRBJ2-1, is EAGVVQSPRYKIIEKKQPVAFWCNPISGHNTLYWYLQNLGQGPELLIRYENEEAVDDSQLPKDRFSAERLKGVDSTLKIQPAELGDSAVYLCASSLGPSGGAREQFFGPGTRLTVL.

The chain employs TRBV7-3 and TRBJ2-1; TRBD2 matches at 8 bases. In germline, CDR1 is SGHTA, CDR2 FQGTGA. The CDR3 is 14 amino acids. V lost 2 bases and J lost 6; bases outside the gene matches: 3. The CDR3 protein is CASSLVAGGNEQFF. The CDR3 DNA reads TGTGCCAGCAGCTTAGTGGCGGGAGGCAATGAGCAGTTCTTC. The entire variable domain, with the rest obtained from reference TRBV7-3 and TRBJ2-1, is as follows: GAGVSQTPSNKVTEKGKYVELRCDPISGHTALYWYRQSLGQGPEFLIYFQGTGAADDSGLPNDRFFAVRPEGSVSTLKIQRTERGDSAVYLCASSLVAGGNEQFFGPGTRLTVL.

The chain joins TRBV28 to TRBJ2-1; 7 nucleotides match TRBD2. Unmatched junction bases numbered 4, after V lost 5 bases and J lost 0 bases. This CDR3 region has 15 residues. The germline V gene has CDR1 MDHEN and CDR2 SYDVKM. The CDR3 DNA sequence: TGTGCCAGCAGTCCTCCTAGCGGCTCCTACAATGAGCAGTTCTTC. Its protein is CASSPPSGSYNEQFF.

This clone was observed a single time. V gene TRBV18 combines with J gene TRBJ2-7; 9 bases line up with TRBD1. The germline V gene has CDR1 KGHSH and CDR2 LQKENI. CDR3 size: 14 residues. The J segment lost 5 bases and the V segment lost 6 bases, leaving 8 bases of the junction unmatched. The CDR3 region has the DNA TGTGCCAGCTCGGCCGGGACAGGGTTCGACGAGCAGTACTTC. This encodes CASSAGTGFDEQYF.

Notes on this clone: The identical CDR3 is also encoded by other nucleotide sequences in the sample. The chain couples TRBV28 to TRBJ2-7; 13 bases fit TRBD2. J was trimmed by 7 bases and V by 5 bases; bases with no gene match: 8. The length of the CDR3 is 15 residues. CDR1 is MDHEN, CDR2 SYDVKM, per germline. The CDR3, as DNA: TGTGCCAGCAGTCCCCTTACTAGCGGGAGGGGAGAGCAGTACTTC. This codes for CASSPLTSGRGEQYF.

The chain carries TRBV5-1 and TRBJ2-1; 10 bases fit TRBD2. This CDR3 is 19 amino acids long. Germline V gene sequence: CDR1 SGHRS, CDR2 YFSETQ. The J segment lost 4 bases and the V segment lost 4 bases, leaving 17 bases of the junction unmatched. In DNA, the CDR3 is TGCGCCAGCAGCCTAACAACAGCGGGAGGGCTGAGCATTTACAATGAGCAGTTCTTC. It encodes CASSLTTAGGLSIYNEQFF.

The rearrangement links TRBV11-3 to TRBJ2-7, with 10 bases aligning to TRBD1. CDR1 and CDR2 from the germline V gene are SGHNT and YENEEA. The trim removed 5 bases at V and 3 bases at J, leaving 4 bases unmatched. This CDR3 is built from 14 residues. CDR3 sequence (DNA): TGTGCCAGCAGCCCACGGACAGGGGGCTACGAGCAGTACTTC. Amino acid sequence: CASSPRTGGYEQYF.

The V and J genes are TRBV7-2 and TRBJ2-1, with TRBD2 matching 9 bases. The CDR3 spans 17 residues. Trimming took 1 base from V and 7 from J; bases not matched to a gene: 11. The germline V gene encodes CDR1 SGHTA and CDR2 FQGNSA. CDR3 protein: CASSLVHEAGGGNEQFF. As DNA, the CDR3 is TGTGCCAGCAGCTTAGTTCACGAAGCGGGGGGAGGAAATGAGCAGTTCTTC.

The V gene is TRBV9, the J gene TRBJ1-2; the match to TRBD1 covers 8 bases. Germline V lookup: CDR1 SGDLS, CDR2 YYNGEE. The CDR3 contains 13 residues. The ends lost 2 bases at V and 6 bases at J; junction bases unmatched: 3. The CDR3 DNA follows: TGTGCCAGCAGCGTGGCAGGGGGCCATGGCTACACCTTC. Its protein is CASSVAGGHGYTF.

The chain uses TRBV5-1 and TRBJ2-1, with 7 bases aligning to TRBD1. Losses at the gene ends were 4 bases for V and 3 bases for J; bases not matched to a gene: 7. Germline CDR1 reads SGHRS; CDR2 reads YFSETQ. The CDR3 has 15 amino acids. CDR3 sequence (DNA): TGCGCCAGCAGCCCCCAGACAGGGTTCTACAATGAGCAGTTCTTC. This codes for CASSPQTGFYNEQFF.

This chain uses TRBV28 with TRBJ2-1, with a possible D match to TRBD1 (6 bases). Trimming left V 3 bases short and J 4 bases short, with 13 bases between. This CDR3 has 15 amino acids. Germline V gene sequence: CDR1 MDHEN, CDR2 SYDVKM. CDR3 sequence (DNA): TGTGCCAGCAGTTTCTCCCCCAGGGGTTACAATGAGCAGTTCTTC. It is translated as CASSFSPRGYNEQFF.

The chain has TRBV6-1 and TRBJ1-5, with 10 nucleotides matching TRBD1. V gave up 4 bases and J gave up 7 bases; unmatched junction bases: 7. This CDR3 contains 15 residues. Germline CDR1 MNHNS, CDR2 SASEGT. The CDR3 region is CASSGTGGSKQPQHF. As DNA, the CDR3 is TGTGCCAGCAGTGGGACAGGGGGATCCAAACAGCCCCAGCATTTT.